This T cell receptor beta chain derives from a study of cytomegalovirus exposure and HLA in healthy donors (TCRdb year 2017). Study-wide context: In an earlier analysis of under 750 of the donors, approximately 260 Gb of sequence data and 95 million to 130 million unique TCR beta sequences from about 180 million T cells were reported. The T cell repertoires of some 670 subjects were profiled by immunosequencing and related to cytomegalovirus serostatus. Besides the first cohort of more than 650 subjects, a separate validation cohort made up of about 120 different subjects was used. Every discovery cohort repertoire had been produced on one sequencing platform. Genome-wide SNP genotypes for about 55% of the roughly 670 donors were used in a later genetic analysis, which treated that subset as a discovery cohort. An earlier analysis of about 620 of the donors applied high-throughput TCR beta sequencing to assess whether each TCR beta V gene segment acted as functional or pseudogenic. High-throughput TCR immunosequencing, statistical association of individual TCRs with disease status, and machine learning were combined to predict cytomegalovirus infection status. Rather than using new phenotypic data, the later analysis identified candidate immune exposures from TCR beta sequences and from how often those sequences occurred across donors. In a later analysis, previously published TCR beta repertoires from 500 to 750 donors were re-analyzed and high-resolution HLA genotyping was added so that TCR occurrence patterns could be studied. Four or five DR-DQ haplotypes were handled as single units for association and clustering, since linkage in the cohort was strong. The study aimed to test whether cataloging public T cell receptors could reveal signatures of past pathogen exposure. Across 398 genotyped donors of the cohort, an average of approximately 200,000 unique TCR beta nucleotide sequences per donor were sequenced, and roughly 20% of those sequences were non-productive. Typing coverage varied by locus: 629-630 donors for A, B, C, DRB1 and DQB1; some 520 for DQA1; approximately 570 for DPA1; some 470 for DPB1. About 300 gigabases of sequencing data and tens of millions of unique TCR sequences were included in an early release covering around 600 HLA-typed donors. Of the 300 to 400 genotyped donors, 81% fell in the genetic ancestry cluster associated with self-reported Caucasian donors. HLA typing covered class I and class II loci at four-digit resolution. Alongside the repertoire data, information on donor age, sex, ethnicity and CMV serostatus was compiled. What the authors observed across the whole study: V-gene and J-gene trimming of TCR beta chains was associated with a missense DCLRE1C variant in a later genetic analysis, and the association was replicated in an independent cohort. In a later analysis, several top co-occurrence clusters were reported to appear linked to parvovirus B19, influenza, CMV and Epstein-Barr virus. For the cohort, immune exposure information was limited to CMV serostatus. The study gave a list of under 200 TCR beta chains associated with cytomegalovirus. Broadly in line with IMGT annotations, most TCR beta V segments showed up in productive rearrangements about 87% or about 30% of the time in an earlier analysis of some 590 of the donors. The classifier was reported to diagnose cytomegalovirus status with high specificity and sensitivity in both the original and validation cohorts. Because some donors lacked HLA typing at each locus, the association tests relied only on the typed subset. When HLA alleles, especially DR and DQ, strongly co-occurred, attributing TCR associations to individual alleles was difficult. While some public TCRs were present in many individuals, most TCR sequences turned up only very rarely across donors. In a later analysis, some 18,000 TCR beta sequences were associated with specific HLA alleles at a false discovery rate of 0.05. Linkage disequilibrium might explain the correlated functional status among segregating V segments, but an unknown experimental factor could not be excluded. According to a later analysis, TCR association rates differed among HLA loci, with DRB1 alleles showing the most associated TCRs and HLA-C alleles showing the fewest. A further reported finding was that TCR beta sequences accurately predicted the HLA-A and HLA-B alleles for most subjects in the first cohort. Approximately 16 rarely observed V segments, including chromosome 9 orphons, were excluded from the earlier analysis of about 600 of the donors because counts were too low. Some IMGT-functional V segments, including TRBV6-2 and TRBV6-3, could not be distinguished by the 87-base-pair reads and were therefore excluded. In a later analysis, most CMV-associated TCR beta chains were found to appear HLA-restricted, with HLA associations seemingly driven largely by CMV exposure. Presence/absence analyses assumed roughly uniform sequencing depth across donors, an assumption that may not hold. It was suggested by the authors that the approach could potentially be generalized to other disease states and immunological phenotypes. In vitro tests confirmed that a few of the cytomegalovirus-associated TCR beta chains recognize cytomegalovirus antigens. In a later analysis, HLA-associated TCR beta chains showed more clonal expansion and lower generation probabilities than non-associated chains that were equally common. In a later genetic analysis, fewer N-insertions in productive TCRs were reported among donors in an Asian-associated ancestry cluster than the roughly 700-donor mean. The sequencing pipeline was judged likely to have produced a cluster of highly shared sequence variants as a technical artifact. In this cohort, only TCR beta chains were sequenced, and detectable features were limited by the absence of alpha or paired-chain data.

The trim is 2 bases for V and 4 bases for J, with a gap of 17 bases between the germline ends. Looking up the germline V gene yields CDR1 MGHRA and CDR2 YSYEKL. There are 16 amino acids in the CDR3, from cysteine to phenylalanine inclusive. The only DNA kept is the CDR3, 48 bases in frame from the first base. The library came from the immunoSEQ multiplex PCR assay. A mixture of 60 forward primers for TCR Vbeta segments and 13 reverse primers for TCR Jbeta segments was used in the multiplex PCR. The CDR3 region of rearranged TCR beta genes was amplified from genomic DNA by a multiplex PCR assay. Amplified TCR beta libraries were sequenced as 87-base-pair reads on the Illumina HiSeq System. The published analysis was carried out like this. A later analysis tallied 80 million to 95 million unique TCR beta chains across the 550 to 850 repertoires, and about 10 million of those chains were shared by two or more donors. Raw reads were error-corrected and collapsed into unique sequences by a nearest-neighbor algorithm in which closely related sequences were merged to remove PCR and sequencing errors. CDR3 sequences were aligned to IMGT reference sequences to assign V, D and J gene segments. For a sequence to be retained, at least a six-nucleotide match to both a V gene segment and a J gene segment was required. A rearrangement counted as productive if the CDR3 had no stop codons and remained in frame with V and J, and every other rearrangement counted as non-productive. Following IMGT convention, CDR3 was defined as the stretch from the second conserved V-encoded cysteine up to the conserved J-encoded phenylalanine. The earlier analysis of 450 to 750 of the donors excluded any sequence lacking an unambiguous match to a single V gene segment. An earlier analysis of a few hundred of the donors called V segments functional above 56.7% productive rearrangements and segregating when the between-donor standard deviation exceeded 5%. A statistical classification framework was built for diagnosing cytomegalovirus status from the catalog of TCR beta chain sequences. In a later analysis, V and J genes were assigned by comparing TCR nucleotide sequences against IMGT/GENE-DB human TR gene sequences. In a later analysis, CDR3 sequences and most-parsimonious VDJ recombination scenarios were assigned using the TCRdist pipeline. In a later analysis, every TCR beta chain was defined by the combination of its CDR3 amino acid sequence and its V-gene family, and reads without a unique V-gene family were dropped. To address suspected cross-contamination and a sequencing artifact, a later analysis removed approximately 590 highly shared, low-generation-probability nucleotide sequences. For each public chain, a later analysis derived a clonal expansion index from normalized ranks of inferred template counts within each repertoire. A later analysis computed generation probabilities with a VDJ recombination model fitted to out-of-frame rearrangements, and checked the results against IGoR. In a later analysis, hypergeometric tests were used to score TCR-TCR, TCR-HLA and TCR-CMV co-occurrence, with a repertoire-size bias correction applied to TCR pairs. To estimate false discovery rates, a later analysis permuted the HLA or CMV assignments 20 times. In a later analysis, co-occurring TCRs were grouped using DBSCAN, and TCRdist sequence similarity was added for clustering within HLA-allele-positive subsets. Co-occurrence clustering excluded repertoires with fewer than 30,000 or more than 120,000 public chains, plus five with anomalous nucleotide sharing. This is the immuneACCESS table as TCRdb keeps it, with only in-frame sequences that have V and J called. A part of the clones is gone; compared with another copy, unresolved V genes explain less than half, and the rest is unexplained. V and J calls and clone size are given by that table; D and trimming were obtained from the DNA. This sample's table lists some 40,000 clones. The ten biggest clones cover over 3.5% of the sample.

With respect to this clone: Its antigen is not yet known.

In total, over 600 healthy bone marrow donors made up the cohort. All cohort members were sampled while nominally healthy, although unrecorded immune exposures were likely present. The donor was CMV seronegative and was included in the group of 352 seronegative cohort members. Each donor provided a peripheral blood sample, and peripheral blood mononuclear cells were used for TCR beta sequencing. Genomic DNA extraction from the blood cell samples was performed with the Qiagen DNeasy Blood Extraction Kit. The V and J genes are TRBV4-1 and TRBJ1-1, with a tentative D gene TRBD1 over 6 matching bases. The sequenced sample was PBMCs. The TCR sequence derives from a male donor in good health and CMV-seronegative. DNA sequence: TGCGCCAGCAGCCAAAAAGGGGGAACTCCTGTCACTGAAGCTTTCTTT. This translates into CASSQKGGTPVTEAFF.